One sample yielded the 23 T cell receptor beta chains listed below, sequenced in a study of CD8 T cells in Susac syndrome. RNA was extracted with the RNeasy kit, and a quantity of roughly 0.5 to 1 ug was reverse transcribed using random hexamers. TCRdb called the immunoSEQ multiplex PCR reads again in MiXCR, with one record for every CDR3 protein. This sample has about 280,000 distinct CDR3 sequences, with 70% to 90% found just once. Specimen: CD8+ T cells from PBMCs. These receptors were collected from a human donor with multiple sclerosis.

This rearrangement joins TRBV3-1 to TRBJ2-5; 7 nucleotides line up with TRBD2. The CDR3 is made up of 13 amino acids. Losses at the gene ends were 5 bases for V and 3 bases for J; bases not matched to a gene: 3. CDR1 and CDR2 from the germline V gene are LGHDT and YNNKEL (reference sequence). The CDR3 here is CASSGRGEETQYF. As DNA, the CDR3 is TGTGCCAGCAGCGGGAGGGGAGAAGAGACCCAGTACTTC.

The CDR3 region is CASSQVFTRIGDETQYF. The CDR3 region has the DNA TGTGCCAGCAGCCAAGTCTTTACGAGGATAGGGGATGAGACCCAGTACTTC. V gene TRBV3-1 combines with J gene TRBJ2-5; maybe TRBD1 (5 bases). Deletions cut 1 base from V and 5 bases from J, with 20 bases between. The germline gives CDR1 LGHDT, CDR2 YNNKEL (reference sequence). There are 17 residues in the CDR3.

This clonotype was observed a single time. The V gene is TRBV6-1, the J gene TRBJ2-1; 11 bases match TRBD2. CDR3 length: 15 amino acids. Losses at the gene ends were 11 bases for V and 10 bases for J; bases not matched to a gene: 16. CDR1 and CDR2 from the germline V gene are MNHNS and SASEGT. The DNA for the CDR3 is TGTGCCGCCCCTCTTTTAGCGGGAGGGCCTAGCGAGCAGTTCTTC. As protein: CAAPLLAGGPSEQFF.

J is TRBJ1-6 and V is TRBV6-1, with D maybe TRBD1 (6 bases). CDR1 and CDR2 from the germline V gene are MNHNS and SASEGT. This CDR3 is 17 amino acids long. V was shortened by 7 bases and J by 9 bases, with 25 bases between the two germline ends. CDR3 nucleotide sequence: TGTGCCAGCACCCTCATATGGGCGCCTCTAGGGGGTTCACCCCTCCACTTT. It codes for CASTLIWAPLGGSPLHF.

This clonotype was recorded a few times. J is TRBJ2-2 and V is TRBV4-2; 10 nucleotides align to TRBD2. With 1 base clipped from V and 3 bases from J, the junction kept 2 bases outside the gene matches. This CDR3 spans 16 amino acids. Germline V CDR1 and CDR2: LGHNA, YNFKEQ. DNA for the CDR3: TGTGCCAGCAGCCAAGCGACTAGCGGGTACACCGGGGAGCTGTTTTTT. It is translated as CASSQATSGYTGELFF.

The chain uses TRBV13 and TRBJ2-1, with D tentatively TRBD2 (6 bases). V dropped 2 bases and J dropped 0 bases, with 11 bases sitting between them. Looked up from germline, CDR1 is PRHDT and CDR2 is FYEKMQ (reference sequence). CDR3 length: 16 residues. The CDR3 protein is CASSLREEGSYNEQFF. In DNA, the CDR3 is TGTGCCAGCAGCTTAAGGGAGGAGGGCTCCTACAATGAGCAGTTCTTC. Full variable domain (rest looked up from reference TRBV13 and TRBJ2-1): AAGVIQSPRHLIKEKRETATLKCYPIPRHDTVYWYQQGPGQDPQFLISFYEKMQSDKGSIPDRFSAQQFSDYHSELNMSSLELGDSALYFCASSLREEGSYNEQFFGPGTRLTVL.

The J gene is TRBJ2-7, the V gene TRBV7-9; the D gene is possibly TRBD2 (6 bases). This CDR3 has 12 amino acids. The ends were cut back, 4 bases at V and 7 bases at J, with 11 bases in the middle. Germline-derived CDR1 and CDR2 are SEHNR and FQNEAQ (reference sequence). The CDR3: CASSWGTPEQYF. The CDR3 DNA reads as TGTGCCAGCAGCTGGGGGACTCCTGAGCAGTACTTC.

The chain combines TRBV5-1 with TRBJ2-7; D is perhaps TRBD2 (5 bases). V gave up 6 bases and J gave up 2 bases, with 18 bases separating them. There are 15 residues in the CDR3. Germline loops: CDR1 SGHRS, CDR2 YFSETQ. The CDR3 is CASTRSGGDPYEQYF. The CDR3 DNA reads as TGCGCCAGCACCAGGAGCGGAGGCGACCCCTACGAGCAGTACTTC.

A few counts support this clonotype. Written as DNA, the CDR3 is TGTGCCAGCAGTTACGGGACAGGGGACCATGAGCAGTTCTTC. It specifies CASSYGTGDHEQFF. The chain uses TRBV6-6 and TRBJ2-1; 10 nucleotides agree with TRBD1. In germline, CDR1 is MNHNY, CDR2 SVGAGI (reference sequence). After removal of 2 bases from V and 8 bases from J, the junction contained 3 bases not matched to a gene. This CDR3 comprises 14 residues.

Written as DNA, the CDR3 is TGCGCCAGCAGCTACCGGACTAGCGGGAGGTACAATGAGCAGTTCTTC. Protein sequence: CASSYRTSGRYNEQFF. The V call is TRBV5-1, the J call TRBJ2-1; 14 bases map to TRBD2. CDR3 length: 16 amino acids. Germline V CDR1 and CDR2: SGHRS, YFSETQ. Losses at the gene ends were 3 bases for V and 4 bases for J; bases not matched to a gene: 3.

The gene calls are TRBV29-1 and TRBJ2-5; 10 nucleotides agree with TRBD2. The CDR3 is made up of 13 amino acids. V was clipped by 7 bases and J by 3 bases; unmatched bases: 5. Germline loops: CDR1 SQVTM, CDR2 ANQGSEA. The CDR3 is CSALAGVKETQYF. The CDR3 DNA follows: TGCAGCGCCCTAGCGGGGGTGAAAGAGACCCAGTACTTC.

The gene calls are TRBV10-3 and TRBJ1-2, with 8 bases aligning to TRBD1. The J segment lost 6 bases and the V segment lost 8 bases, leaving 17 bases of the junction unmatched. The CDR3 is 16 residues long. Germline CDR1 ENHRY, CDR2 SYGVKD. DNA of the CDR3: TGTGCCATCGCGGAAGGACAGGGCCATATCGTGAATGGCTACACCTTC. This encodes CAIAEGQGHIVNGYTF.

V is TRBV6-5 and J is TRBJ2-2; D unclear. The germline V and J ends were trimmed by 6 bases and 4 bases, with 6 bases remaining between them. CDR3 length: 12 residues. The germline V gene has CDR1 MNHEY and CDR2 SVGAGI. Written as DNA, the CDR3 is TGTGCCAGCAGATCCCTCACCGGGGAGCTGTTTTTT. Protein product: CASRSLTGELFF.

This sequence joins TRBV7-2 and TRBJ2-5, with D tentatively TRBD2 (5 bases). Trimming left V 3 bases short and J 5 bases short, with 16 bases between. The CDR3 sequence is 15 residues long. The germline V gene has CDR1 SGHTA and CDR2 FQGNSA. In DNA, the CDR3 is TGTGCCAGCAGCTTTGGGCGGGTCGAGAAGGAGACCCAGTACTTC. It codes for CASSFGRVEKETQYF.

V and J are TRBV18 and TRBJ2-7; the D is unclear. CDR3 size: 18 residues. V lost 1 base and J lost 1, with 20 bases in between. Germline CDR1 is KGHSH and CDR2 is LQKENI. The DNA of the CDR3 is TGTGCCAGCTCACCACAGGGAACGGATCCCCAGGTATCCTACGAGCAGTACTTC. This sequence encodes CASSPQGTDPQVSYEQYF.

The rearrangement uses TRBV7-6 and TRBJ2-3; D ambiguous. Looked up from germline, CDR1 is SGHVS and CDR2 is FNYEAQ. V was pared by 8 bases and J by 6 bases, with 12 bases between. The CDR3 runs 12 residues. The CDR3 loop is CASGGQPDTQYF. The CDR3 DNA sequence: TGTGCCAGCGGCGGCCAGCCGGATACGCAGTATTTT.

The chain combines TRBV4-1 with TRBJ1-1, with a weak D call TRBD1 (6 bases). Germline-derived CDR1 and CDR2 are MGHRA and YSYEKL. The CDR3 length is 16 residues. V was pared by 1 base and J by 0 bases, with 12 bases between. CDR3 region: CASSQVHGQLNTEAFF. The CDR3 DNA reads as TGCGCCAGCAGCCAAGTCCACGGACAGTTGAACACTGAAGCTTTCTTT.

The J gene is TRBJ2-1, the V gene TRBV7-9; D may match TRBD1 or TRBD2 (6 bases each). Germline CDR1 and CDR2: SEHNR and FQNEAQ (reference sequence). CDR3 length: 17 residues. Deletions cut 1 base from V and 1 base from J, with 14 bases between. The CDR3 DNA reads TGTGCCAGCAGCTTAGGATTTCAGGGGAGGTCCTACAATGAGCAGTTCTTC. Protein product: CASSLGFQGRSYNEQFF.

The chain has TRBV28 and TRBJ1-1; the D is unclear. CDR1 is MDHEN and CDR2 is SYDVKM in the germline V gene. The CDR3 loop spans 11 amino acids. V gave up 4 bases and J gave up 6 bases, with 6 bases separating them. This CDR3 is CASSYDAEAFF. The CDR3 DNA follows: TGTGCCAGCAGTTATGACGCTGAAGCTTTCTTT.

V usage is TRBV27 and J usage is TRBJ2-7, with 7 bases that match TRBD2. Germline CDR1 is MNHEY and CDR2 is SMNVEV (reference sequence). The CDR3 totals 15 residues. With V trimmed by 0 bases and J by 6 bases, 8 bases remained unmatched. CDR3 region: CASSLSVGGTLEQYF. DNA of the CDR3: TGTGCCAGCAGTTTATCGGTGGGAGGGACGCTCGAGCAGTACTTC.

The DNA of the CDR3 is TGTGCCAGCCGACAGGGTACTAATGAGCAGTTCTTC. The encoded protein is CASRQGTNEQFF. This rearrangement joins TRBV7-9 to TRBJ2-1, with 7 bases lining up with TRBD1. With 8 bases clipped from V and 7 bases from J, the junction kept 5 bases outside the gene matches. CDR3 length: 12 amino acids. The germline V gene has CDR1 SEHNR and CDR2 FQNEAQ (reference sequence).

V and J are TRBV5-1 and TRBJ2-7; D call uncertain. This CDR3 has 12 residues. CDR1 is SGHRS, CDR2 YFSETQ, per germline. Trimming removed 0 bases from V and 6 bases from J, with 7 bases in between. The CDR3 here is CASSLDSLEQYF. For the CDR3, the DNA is TGCGCCAGCAGCTTGGATTCGCTCGAGCAGTACTTC. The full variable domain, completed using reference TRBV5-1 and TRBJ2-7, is KAGVTQTPRYLIKTRGQQVTLSCSPISGHRSVSWYQQTPGQGLQFLFEYFSETQRNKGNFPGRFSGRQFSNSRSEMNVSTLELGDSALYLCASSLDSLEQYFGPGTRLTVT.

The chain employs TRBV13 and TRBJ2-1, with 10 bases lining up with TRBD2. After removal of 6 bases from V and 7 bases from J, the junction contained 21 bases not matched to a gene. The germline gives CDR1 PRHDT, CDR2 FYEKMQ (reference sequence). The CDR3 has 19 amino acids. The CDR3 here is CASRTTTGTSDEVTNEQFF. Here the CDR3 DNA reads TGTGCCAGCAGGACTACTACCGGGACTAGCGATGAGGTTACTAATGAGCAGTTCTTC.